A single sample gave rise to the 3 T cell receptor beta chains below, sequenced in a study of radiotherapy plus CTLA-4 blockade in lung cancer. Data came from immunoSEQ multiplex PCR; TCRdb stores just in-frame clones and leaves some out. The table lists almost 55,000 clones, roughly 80% of them singletons, with roughly 3.5% in the top ten. The material sequenced was peripheral blood, taken from a patient treated with radiotherapy plus ipilimumab. Every receptor here comes from a human donor with non-small cell lung cancer who had a partial response to radiotherapy plus ipilimumab.

This rearrangement joins TRBV28 to TRBJ2-3; 7 bases are a match to TRBD1. CDR1 is MDHEN, CDR2 SYDVKM, per germline. The CDR3 has 16 residues. Trimming removed 6 bases from V and 4 bases from J; junction bases left unmatched: 13. The CDR3 coding sequence is TGTGCCAGCAGCCCCGCCAGCAGGGGGAAGCCAGATACGCAGTATTTT. Translation: CASSPASRGKPDTQYF.

The sample holds one count of this clone. The chain links TRBV9 to TRBJ2-5; D is perhaps TRBD2 (5 bases). The DNA end lines up better with TRBJ2-7; the J call may be wrong. Germline assignment: CDR1 SGDLS and CDR2 YYNGEE. The CDR3 loop spans 14 amino acids. The CDR3 region is CASSVGGVSYEQYF. CDR3 nucleotides: TGTGCCAGCAGCGTTGGAGGAGTGTCCTACGAGCAGTACTTC.

This rearrangement joins TRBV19 to TRBJ2-2, with TRBD1 identical over 9 bases. This CDR3 has 15 residues. CDR1 is LNHDA, CDR2 SQIVND, per germline (reference sequence). With V trimmed by 6 bases and J by 5 bases, 7 bases remained unmatched. In DNA form, the CDR3 reads TGTGCCAGTAGAGGGGACAGGGTGGGGACCGGGGAGCTGTTTTTT. It translates to CASRGDRVGTGELFF. The whole variable domain, filled in from reference TRBV19 and TRBJ2-2, reads DGGITQSPKYLFRKEGQNVTLSCEQNLNHDAMYWYRQDPGQGLRLIYYSQIVNDFQKGDIAEGYSVSREKKESFPLTVTSAQKNPTAFYLCASRGDRVGTGELFFGEGSRLTVL.